These T cell receptor beta chains were read from a single sample in a study of CD8 T cells in Susac syndrome. TCRdb reprocessed the immunoSEQ multiplex PCR reads via MiXCR and lists one record per CDR3 protein. The data show 85,000 to 95,000 distinct CDR3 sequences, 90% to 95% seen once. Sequencing was performed on CD4+ T cells from PBMCs. Source of these receptors: a human donor with Susac syndrome. CDR3s leave out the opening cysteine and the closing phenylalanine or tryptophan. Fields, in order: V gene, J gene, clone size, CDR3 length, CDR3 protein. For some rows the clone size is stated as once, few or many, or as a class when expanded; others skip it.

>TRBV12-5|TRBJ2-4|once|16
ASGLGIDRGLAKNIQY
>TRBV4-1|TRBJ1-2|once|12
ASSQGRINYGYT
>TRBV7-2|TRBJ2-2|-|12
ASSGILAVGELF
>TRBV6-5|TRBJ1-4|-|11
ASRTVKGEKLF
>TRBV5-1|TRBJ2-3|-|12
ASSRNDGSDTQY
>TRBV7-3|TRBJ1-2|-|12
ASSRGQGVGGYT
>TRBV27|TRBJ1-2|-|11
ASRREPNYGYT
>TRBV20-1|TRBJ2-2|-|12
SALRGANTGELF
>TRBV3-1|TRBJ1-1|-|12
ASTLGGANTEAF
>TRBV7-2|TRBJ2-3|-|9
ASILTETQY
>TRBV3-1|TRBJ1-5|-|14
ASSQDSGRSNQPQH
>TRBV20-1|TRBJ2-7|-|12
SATQLAAGYEQY
>TRBV20-1|TRBJ2-2|-|13
SAALAGGSTGELF
>TRBV4-1|TRBJ2-5|few|12
ASSYTGSGETQY
>TRBV20-1|TRBJ1-5|-|12
SARSVGSNQPQH
>TRBV3-1|TRBJ2-1|-|12
ASSRTSDYNEQF
>TRBV9|TRBJ2-1|-|14
ASSVALARTYNEQF
>TRBV7-2|TRBJ2-3|-|11
ASAGLLADTQY
>TRBV29-1|TRBJ2-5|-|9
SSSADETQY
>TRBV5-1|TRBJ2-3|-|10
ASSSERGSQY
>TRBV4-3|TRBJ2-6|-|13
ASSRDRVPHNVLT
>TRBV29-1|TRBJ2-5|-|10
SVEGGAGTQY
>TRBV29-1|TRBJ1-1|-|13
SVEDRGRANTEAF
>TRBV11-2|TRBJ1-1|-|14
ASSLDVGRINTEAF
>TRBV24-1|TRBJ2-3|-|11
ATSGRQSDTQY
>TRBV7-9|TRBJ1-1|-|9
ASSLAVEAF
>TRBV6-1|TRBJ2-5|-|12
ASTAPGLQETQY
>TRBV29-1|TRBJ1-2|-|11
SVDYWQGYGYT
>TRBV27|TRBJ1-2|-|17
ASSFRNVRGTHHVYGYT
>TRBV13|TRBJ1-2|once|10
ASSLTVEGYT
>TRBV20-1|TRBJ1-4|-|11
STPGRPMEKLF
>TRBV7-9|TRBJ1-4|-|11
ASSQAGWEKLF
>TRBV12-3/TRBV12-4|TRBJ1-1|-|10
ASTARDIEAF
>TRBV20-1|TRBJ2-3|-|15
SARSPGLAGGSDTQY
>TRBV12-3/TRBV12-4|TRBJ1-1|-|10
ASSFGSTEAF